The 4 T cell receptor beta chains below were found in one sample sequenced in a study of cytomegalovirus exposure and HLA in healthy donors. With 60 Vbeta and 13 Jbeta primers, the PCR was carried out. The method was immunoSEQ multiplex PCR; TCRdb's version includes in-frame clones alone and lacks a portion of them. The profile covers 210,000 or so clones, with approximately 82% appearing a single time and approximately 0.5% taken by the ten largest. Sequenced: PBMCs. The receptors shown here come from a woman in her thirties or forties in good health and CMV-seronegative.

The rearrangement joins TRBV11-3 to TRBJ1-2; weak D call: TRBD1 (6 bases). The CDR3 runs 12 residues. V gave up 4 bases and J gave up 5 bases, with 8 bases separating them. Per the germline V gene, CDR1 is SGHNT and CDR2 is YENEEA. The CDR3 nucleotides are TGTGCCAGCAGCTCGACAGGTTATGGCTACACCTTC. It is translated as CASSSTGYGYTF.

CDR3 DNA: TGCGCCAGCAGCAGAGCTAGCACAGATACGCAGTATTTT. Its protein product is CASSRASTDTQYF. V is TRBV5-1 and J is TRBJ2-3; D gene unclear. Germline CDR1 is SGHRS and CDR2 is YFSETQ. CDR3 length: 13 residues. V lost 4 bases and J lost 0, with 6 bases in between.

The chain links TRBV7-6 to TRBJ2-5; maybe TRBD2 (7 bases). The germline CDR1 and CDR2 sequences are SGHVS and FNYEAQ. This CDR3 has 13 residues. The ends were cut back, 2 bases at V and 4 bases at J, with 8 bases in the middle. The DNA of the CDR3 is TGTGCCAGCAGCTTAAGGGGGGGAGAGACCCAGTACTTC. It yields the protein CASSLRGGETQYF.

The V gene is TRBV4-3, the J gene TRBJ1-2, with D unclear. The CDR3 contains 13 residues. Germline CDR1 LGHNA, CDR2 YSLEER. V was shortened by 1 base and J by 8 bases, with 11 bases between the two germline ends. CDR3 region: CASSQVAGGGYTF. The CDR3 DNA reads as TGCGCCAGCAGCCAAGTCGCGGGTGGCGGCTACACCTTC.